Below, 22 T cell receptor beta chains from the same sample are listed, as sequenced in a study of CD8 T cells in ankylosing spondylitis. TCRdb redid the calling of the 5' RACE reads with MiXCR, one entry per CDR3 protein. The repertoire has approximately 220,000 distinct CDR3 sequences, around a quarter of them found once; the top ten carry 6.6%. Sequencing used blood, either unsorted or a sorted T cell fraction (not recorded which). These receptor sequences come from a male donor with ankylosing spondylitis or in good health (not recorded which).

The chain is built from TRBV20-1 and TRBJ1-3; 9 bases fit TRBD1. The CDR3 runs 15 residues. The V gene's germline CDR1 is DFQATT and CDR2 SNEGSKA (reference sequence). V lost 4 bases to trimming and J lost 0 bases; unmatched junction nucleotides: 4. The CDR3 nucleotides read TGCAGTGCTAAGACGACAGGGGGCTCTGGAAACACCATATATTTT. This encodes CSAKTTGGSGNTIYF.

This clonotype has a single count. The chain has TRBV20-1 and TRBJ2-5, with D tentatively TRBD2 (6 bases). The CDR3 sequence is 14 residues long. The germline gives CDR1 DFQATT, CDR2 SNEGSKA (reference sequence). V lost 3 bases and J lost 4, with 15 bases in between. CDR3 sequence (DNA): TGCAGTGCTAGTGTAGCCGCCGGGGGAGAGACCCAGTACTTC. Amino acids: CSASVAAGGETQYF.

The V and J genes are TRBV10-3 and TRBJ2-5, with D perhaps given as TRBD1 or TRBD2 (5 bases each). The CDR3 totals 15 residues. V lost 6 bases and J 3 bases, leaving 17 bases between the germline ends. Germline V gene lookup returns CDR1 ENHRY and CDR2 SYGVKD. DNA for the CDR3: TGTGCCATCAGCCCCGGCCGGGGACGAAAAGAGACCCAGTACTTC. The encoded protein is CAISPGRGRKETQYF.

The chain is built from TRBV20-1 and TRBJ1-1; D may be TRBD1 (5 bases). The CDR3 contains 13 residues. V lost 5 bases to trimming and J lost 4 bases, with 14 bases between them. Germline assignment: CDR1 DFQATT and CDR2 SNEGSKA (reference sequence). CDR3 in amino acids: CSAPGTWGTEAFF. DNA of the CDR3: TGCAGTGCTCCCGGGACCTGGGGCACTGAAGCTTTCTTT.

This clonotype was detected ten times or more. The V and J genes are TRBV5-1 and TRBJ2-7; D unclear. CDR1 is SGHRS, CDR2 YFSETQ, per germline. Deletions cut 5 bases from V and 2 bases from J, with 14 bases between. This CDR3 spans 14 amino acids. DNA of the CDR3: TGCGCCAGCAGTCCGACGGGTCAGGCCTACGAGCAGTACTTC. It specifies CASSPTGQAYEQYF.

Comment on this clonotype: This may stem from a read error, because a much larger clone lies one nucleotide away. V is TRBV12-3 or TRBV12-4 and J is TRBJ1-2; D remains ambiguous. CDR3 length: 13 amino acids. Deletions cut 5 bases from V and 4 bases from J, with 11 bases between. CDR3 nucleotides: TGTGCCAGCAGTGTTGGAACCGGCTATGGCTACACCTTC. Protein sequence: CASSVGTGYGYTF.

The chain has TRBV21-1 and TRBJ2-1; the table's D call TRBD2 went unverified against the DNA. TRBV21-1 is a pseudogene locus. The length of the CDR3 is 17 residues. The CDR3 sequence is CASSPRRERETYNEQFF. The CDR3 region has the DNA TGTGCCAGCAGCCCAAGGAGGGAGCGGGAGACCTACAATGAGCAGTTCTTC.

This clonotype was recorded at least ten times. V usage is TRBV6-5 and J usage is TRBJ2-1; 9 bases agree with TRBD2. The CDR3 is 17 residues long. V gave up 0 bases and J gave up 3 bases; unmatched junction bases: 6. Germline-derived CDR1 and CDR2 are MNHEY and SVGAGI. CDR3 DNA sequence: TGTGCCAGCAGTTACTCGCCAGCGGGAGGCATCTACAATGAGCAGTTCTTC. Its protein product is CASSYSPAGGIYNEQFF.

This clonotype was seen at least ten times. The chain is built from TRBV29-1 and TRBJ2-3; TRBD1 agrees at 9 bases. V shed 6 bases and J 1 base; nucleotides not matched to a gene: 8. Per the germline V gene, CDR1 is SQVTM and CDR2 is ANQGSEA. CDR3 length: 15 amino acids. The CDR3 here is CSVATGGRGTDTQYF. The CDR3 bases are TGCAGCGTGGCAACAGGGGGCCGGGGCACAGATACGCAGTATTTT.

As regards this clonotype: A read error may be the cause here, since a much bigger clone is one base away. V and J are TRBV5-6 and TRBJ1-4; D is unclear. CDR3 length equals 15 residues. Germline V CDR1 and CDR2: SGHDT, YYEEEE. CDR3 region: CASSPIGRTNEKLLF. CDR3 nucleotides: TGTGCCAGCAGCCCAATAGGGCGAACTAATGAAAAACTGCTTTTT.

This clonotype was detected ten times or more. The rearrangement uses TRBV3-1 and TRBJ2-1; no definite D call. V lost 0 bases and J lost 6, with 18 bases in between. Germline V gives CDR1 LGHDT, CDR2 YNNKEL (reference sequence). The CDR3 length is 17 residues. For the CDR3, the DNA is TGTGCCAGCAGCCAAGATATAAAACCCTCGGTGATCAATGAGCAGTTCTTC. It specifies CASSQDIKPSVINEQFF.

The table lists this clonotype with many counts. The chain combines TRBV6-6 with TRBJ2-7, with no clear D. The germline gives CDR1 MNHNY, CDR2 SVGAGI (reference sequence). V was trimmed by 6 bases and J by 0 bases, leaving 6 bases between them. The CDR3 covers 12 residues. The CDR3 spells CASRYYSYEQYF. CDR3 coding DNA: TGTGCCAGCAGATATTACTCCTACGAGCAGTACTTC.

This clonotype was seen a handful of times. The genes are TRBV20-1 and TRBJ2-1, with D perhaps given as TRBD1 or TRBD2 (5 bases each). Germline V gives CDR1 DFQATT, CDR2 SNEGSKA (reference sequence). Trimming shortened V by 7 bases and J by 6 bases, and 19 bases separated the two germline ends. This CDR3 comprises 14 residues. The CDR3 spells CSVLPRGKGNEQFF. As DNA, the CDR3 is TGCAGTGTCCTCCCCCGGGGCAAAGGCAATGAGCAGTTCTTC.

J is TRBJ2-2 and V is TRBV7-2, with 9 bases lining up with TRBD1. V lost 6 bases, J lost 5 bases, and 7 bases stayed unmatched. This CDR3 has 15 amino acids. Germline CDR1 reads SGHTA; CDR2 reads FQGNSA. CDR3 bases: TGTGCCAGCAGAATCGACAGGGGGTCTACCGGGGAGCTGTTTTTT. Its translation is CASRIDRGSTGELFF.

About this clonotype itself: A much larger clone sits a single nucleotide away, making a read error possible. The chain links TRBV4-1 to TRBJ2-3; 8 bases are shared with TRBD1. The junction had 9 bases not matched to a gene; V was cut back by 0 bases and J by 1 base. In germline, CDR1 is MGHRA, CDR2 YSYEKL. CDR3 length: 18 amino acids. The CDR3 sequence is CASSQEGRGQGRTDTQYF. CDR3 nucleotide sequence: TGCGCCAGCAGCCAAGAGGGCCGAGGACAGGGACGCACAGATACGCAGTATTTT.

This clonotype was observed a few times. The chain is built from TRBV7-6 and TRBJ2-1, with a tentative D call TRBD2 (6 bases). Trimming removed 5 bases from V and 5 bases from J, with 16 bases in between. The V gene's germline CDR1 is SGHVS and CDR2 FNYEAQ. This CDR3 spans 15 amino acids. The CDR3 loop is CASSPRASAHNEQFF. The CDR3 nucleotides read TGTGCCAGCAGCCCCCGCGCTAGCGCTCACAATGAGCAGTTCTTC.

The chain links TRBV5-1 to TRBJ2-5; the D gene is possibly TRBD1 (6 bases). CDR3 length equals 15 residues. V was cut by 4 bases and J by 1 base, with 14 bases left in between. The germline V gene has CDR1 SGHRS and CDR2 YFSETQ. CDR3 sequence reads: CASSGQPNAQETQYF. CDR3 nucleotides: TGCGCCAGCAGCGGACAGCCCAATGCCCAAGAGACCCAGTACTTC.

This clonotype was seen more than once but under ten times. This chain joins TRBV29-1 and TRBJ2-7, with D perhaps TRBD1 (5 bases). Trimming pared 0 bases from V and 6 bases from J, leaving 18 bases between. There are 15 residues in the CDR3. The germline V gene has CDR1 SQVTM and CDR2 ANQGSEA. CDR3 coding DNA: TGCAGCGTTGAAGATTCTGAGACAGTGTCAGGCGAGCAGTACTTC. Translation: CSVEDSETVSGEQYF.

This chain uses TRBV5-1 with TRBJ2-1; 8 bases map to TRBD2. CDR3 length: 15 residues. Germline trimming cut 4 bases from V and 4 bases from J; bases unmatched to any gene: 7. Germline assignment: CDR1 SGHRS and CDR2 YFSETQ. The CDR3 sequence is CASSTSGNQYNEQFF. In DNA form, the CDR3 reads TGCGCCAGCAGCACTAGCGGAAACCAGTACAATGAGCAGTTCTTC.

J is TRBJ2-7 and V is TRBV12-3 or TRBV12-4; the D is unclear. This CDR3 comprises 14 residues. V was pared by 1 base and J by 7 bases, with 14 bases between. In nucleotides, the CDR3 is TGTGCCAGCAGTTTAGAGGCTGGGCCCTCGGAGCAGTACTTC. As protein: CASSLEAGPSEQYF.

This clonotype appeared many times. V is TRBV5-1 and J is TRBJ2-7; D gene ambiguous. This CDR3 region has 17 residues. Trimming took off 1 base at V and 3 bases at J, with 20 bases between the two ends. In germline, CDR1 is SGHRS, CDR2 YFSETQ. The CDR3 DNA is TGCGCCAGCAGCTTGCCCCAGCAGGAGCCCCATCTCTACGAGCAGTACTTC. Residues: CASSLPQQEPHLYEQYF. Variable domain in full (rest from reference TRBV5-1 and TRBJ2-7): KAGVTQTPRYLIKTRGQQVTLSCSPISGHRSVSWYQQTPGQGLQFLFEYFSETQRNKGNFPGRFSGRQFSNSRSEMNVSTLELGDSALYLCASSLPQQEPHLYEQYFGPGTRLTVT.

This clonotype has at least ten counts. The chain employs TRBV20-1 and TRBJ1-6, with 7 bases fitting TRBD1. The CDR3 totals 15 residues. Germline CDR1 reads DFQATT; CDR2 reads SNEGSKA (reference sequence). With V trimmed by 2 bases and J by 5 bases, 6 bases remained unmatched. The CDR3, as DNA: TGCAGTGCTAGACGCCCGGGACAGAATAATTCACCCCTCCACTTT. It specifies CSARRPGQNNSPLHF.